This T cell receptor beta chain appears in the sequencing data of a study of relationships among human T cell subsets (dated by TCRdb to about 2010). General notes on the study: The study sequenced eight distinct T cell populations from blood: pan T, CD8 cytotoxic, regulatory, Th1, Th2, naive plus transitional, activated and memory cells.

Isolated CD4+ and CD8+ T cells were pooled, and anti-CD45RA microbeads were used to isolate naive plus transitional T cells from the pooled cells. To isolate the T cell subsets, Miltenyi superparamagnetic beads coated with subset-specific monoclonal antibodies were used. Peripheral blood was used as the source from which all T cell populations were isolated. Whole blood was subjected to Ficoll separation to obtain mononuclear cells, from which monocytes were subsequently depleted using anti-CD14 microbeads. Right after isolation, the cell populations were resuspended in RNAprotect reagent. The study at large found these results: A CD4+CD8+ double-positive population could not be ruled out by the bead-based sorting. No statistically significant differences in V, D and J usage, CDR3 length or N-nucleotide additions were observed among the seven subsets. Over 55% of CD8+ cytotoxic sequences belonged to clones with over 100 reads, whereas regulatory and Th2 subsets showed few such clones. Substantial CDR3 sharing among Th1, Th2 and regulatory T cells was interpreted as suggesting stochastic cell fate choices.

This clonotype was observed a handful of times. Which antigen it targets is not known. No base quality values were provided; no much bigger clone lies one nucleotide off. The library was obtained by multiplex PCR. The sequencer was a 454 GS FLX. TCR alpha and beta CDR3 regions were amplified from mRNA by semiquantitative ARM-PCR. ARM-PCR used tagged nested gene-specific primers, after which communal superprimers carried out exponential amplification. Nested primers were removed by exonuclease before the second amplification round on first-round PCR products. The amplicons were sequenced on the 454 platform, which can rapidly sequence millions of DNA fragments without cloning bias. An effective read was defined as a read mappable to both V and J germline segments. The study's processing was this. IRmap, which uses pyromap, a Smith-Waterman modification adapted to 454 sequencing errors, was used to assign reads to germline V, D and J segments. D-beta assignments were filtered using cutoffs set at the 99th percentile of alignment scores from simulated random sequences. The CDR3 was taken to be the amino acids lying between the conserved V-segment Y[YFLI]C motif and the J-segment [FW]GXGT motif. Repertoire diversity was estimated with a compound Poisson process model previously applied to large-scale EST data. A procedure for detecting cross-contamination was applied so that sample contamination could be argued against as the origin of shared CDR3s. Through fastp at Q25 and MiXCR, TCRdb rebuilt clones from the public reads, retaining in-frame beta chains. Records with the same CDR3 protein are collapsed into one entry carrying the most frequent genes and DNA. Here the V and J calls rest on TCRdb's processing, not on the authors' analysis. In this sample the table shows 6,700 or so distinct CDR3 sequences, around 70% of which occur a single time. The ten biggest clones cover less than 65% of the sample.

In the germline V gene (reference sequence), CDR1 corresponds to DFQATT and CDR2 to SNEGSKA. Spanning cysteine to phenylalanine, the CDR3 consists of 10 amino acids. Only CDR3 DNA is held: 30 bases, read in frame from base 1. Trimming at the junction amounts to 6 bases on V and 5 bases on J, and the germline ends lie 6 bases apart. This chain is built from TRBV20-1 and TRBJ2-3; the D gene lacks a confident call. This receptor was taken from a middle-aged man in good health. The sequencing input was naive and transitional (CD45RA+) T cells sorted from blood. The sample's cell subset or site, from its label and the paper: CD45RA+ naive plus transitional T cells (Tn+t). CDR3 region: CSATGDTQYF. The DNA sequence reads TGCAGTGCAACGGGAGATACGCAGTATTTT.